The 30 T cell receptor beta chains in this list originate from one sample, sequenced in a study of CD8+ T cells in alopecia areata. TCR sequencing used cDNA made by reverse transcription of extracted RNA. This table comes from immunoSEQ multiplex PCR, and its TCRdb copy is limited to in-frame clones, with some not included. The repertoire has some 150,000 clones, roughly 80% of them found once; the top ten carry roughly 25%. Treatment of the sample: oral pan-JAK inhibitor, 5-10 mg twice daily. The input for sequencing was CD8+ T cells sorted from blood, taken at week 4, from a patient treated with tofacitinib. The receptors originated from a human donor with alopecia areata.

The chain employs TRBV7-9 and TRBJ2-7; D unresolved. Trimming left V 5 bases short and J 4 bases short, with 12 bases between. The germline gives CDR1 SEHNR, CDR2 FQNEAQ (reference sequence). The CDR3 is 13 amino acids. CDR3 sequence reads: CASSTQDGYEQYF. CDR3 coding DNA: TGTGCCAGCAGCACCCAGGATGGGTACGAGCAGTACTTC.

This chain uses TRBV7-2 with TRBJ1-3; possibly TRBD1 for D (6 bases). The CDR3 contains 14 residues. V lost 2 bases and J lost 2, with 7 bases in between. The V gene's germline CDR1 is SGHTA and CDR2 FQGNSA. The CDR3 here is CASSLSGAGNTIYF. Written as DNA, the CDR3 is TGTGCCAGCAGCTTATCAGGGGCTGGAAACACCATATATTTT. Variable domain in full (rest from reference TRBV7-2 and TRBJ1-3): GAGVSQSPSNKVTEKGKDVELRCDPISGHTALYWYRQSLGQGLEFLIYFQGNSAPDKSGLPSDRFSAERTGGSVSTLTIQRTQQEDSAVYLCASSLSGAGNTIYFGEGSWLTVV.

This chain joins TRBV4-3 and TRBJ2-2; maybe TRBD2 (5 bases). CDR1 and CDR2 (germline): LGHNA, YSLEER. V lost 0 bases to trimming and J lost 1 base, with 12 bases between them. The CDR3 totals 17 residues. CDR3 residues: CASSQDELVGNTGELFF. For the CDR3, the DNA is TGCGCCAGCAGCCAAGACGAACTAGTCGGGAACACCGGGGAGCTGTTTTTT.

This chain connects TRBV30 to TRBJ1-1; D might be TRBD1 (5 bases). V was clipped by 3 bases and J by 4 bases, with 12 bases between them. The CDR3 sequence is 13 residues long. Germline CDR1 and CDR2: GTSNPN and SVGIG (reference sequence). In nucleotides, the CDR3 is TGTGCCTGGAGAGGCTGGGGGGGCACTGAAGCTTTCTTT. Its protein product is CAWRGWGGTEAFF.

This clone showed up just a few times. This chain joins TRBV7-9 and TRBJ1-1; no definite D call. Deletions cut 1 base from V and 6 bases from J, with 6 bases between. Germline CDR1 is SEHNR and CDR2 is FQNEAQ (reference sequence). The CDR3 has 12 residues. The CDR3 DNA reads as TGTGCCAGCAGCTTAGGAGGGCCTGAAGCTTTCTTT. It encodes CASSLGGPEAFF.

The V gene is TRBV5-1, the J gene TRBJ2-6; D is possibly TRBD1 (6 bases). The V gene lost 3 bases and the J gene lost 0 bases, with 22 bases spanning the gap. In germline, CDR1 is SGHRS, CDR2 YFSETQ. The CDR3 totals 20 residues. For the CDR3, the DNA is TGCGCCAGCAGCTCCAACCCGGTGGACAGCGCCGTCTCTGGGGCCAACGTCCTGACTTTC. It is translated as CASSSNPVDSAVSGANVLTF.

The chain joins TRBV6-5 to TRBJ1-1; 8 nucleotides match TRBD1. The CDR3 has 14 amino acids. With V trimmed by 6 bases and J by 4 bases, 7 bases remained unmatched. Germline V gene sequence: CDR1 MNHEY, CDR2 SVGAGI. The CDR3 DNA sequence: TGTGCCAGCAGATCCGGACAGGGAGTCACTGAAGCTTTCTTT. It yields the protein CASRSGQGVTEAFF.

This chain connects TRBV29-1 to TRBJ2-4; D is unresolved. This CDR3 contains 13 residues. The V end was cut by 4 bases, the J end by 0 bases, with 7 bases between. Looked up from germline, CDR1 is SQVTM and CDR2 is ANQGSEA. DNA of the CDR3: TGCAGCGTTGTCGATGTAGCCAAAAACATTCAGTACTTC. It yields the protein CSVVDVAKNIQYF.

This clone was observed a few times. The chain joins TRBV7-6 to TRBJ2-7, with 8 nucleotides matching TRBD1. CDR1 and CDR2 from the germline V gene are SGHVS and FNYEAQ. The CDR3 is 15 residues long. Trimming removed 2 bases from V and 4 bases from J; junction bases left unmatched: 7. The CDR3: CASSLMQDRAYEQYF. CDR3 sequence (DNA): TGTGCCAGCAGCTTAATGCAGGACAGGGCGTACGAGCAGTACTTC.

The chain combines TRBV4-3 with TRBJ2-1, with 11 bases lining up with TRBD2. The CDR3 loop spans 15 amino acids. V was clipped by 3 bases and J by 8 bases; unmatched bases: 6. Germline V lookup: CDR1 LGHNA, CDR2 YSLEER. The CDR3 is CASSQTSGDPDEQFF. The CDR3 bases are TGCGCCAGCAGCCAGACTAGCGGGGACCCCGATGAGCAGTTCTTC.

This clone appeared a few times. V and J are TRBV30 and TRBJ2-3, with a weak D call TRBD1 (6 bases). V lost 2 bases, J lost 4 bases, and 13 bases lay in between. Per the germline V gene, CDR1 is GTSNPN and CDR2 is SVGIG (reference sequence). This CDR3 is built from 14 residues. The CDR3 spells CAWSRLTGSDTQYF. CDR3 coding DNA: TGTGCCTGGAGTCGACTAACAGGGTCAGATACGCAGTATTTT. Supplemented by reference TRBV30 and TRBJ2-3, the full variable domain reads SQTIHQWPATLVQPVGSPLSLECTVEGTSNPNLYWYRQAAGRGLQLLFYSVGIGQISSEVPQNLSASRPQDRQFILSSKKLLLSDSGFYLCAWSRLTGSDTQYFGPGTRLTVL.

This chain joins TRBV29-1 and TRBJ2-7; tentative D call: TRBD2 (5 bases). V was shortened by 5 bases and J by 0 bases, with 11 bases between the two germline ends. Germline V CDR1 and CDR2: SQVTM, ANQGSEA. The CDR3 length is 13 residues. The CDR3 region is CSVRSGISYEQYF. CDR3 DNA sequence: TGCAGCGTTCGGTCGGGGATCTCCTACGAGCAGTACTTC.

V is TRBV30 and J is TRBJ2-1; D ambiguous. The CDR3 spans 14 residues. CDR1 GTSNPN and CDR2 SVGIG come from the germline V gene (reference sequence). Trimming took 4 bases from V and 0 from J, leaving 10 bases between them. CDR3 protein: CAWNYPYSYNEQFF. CDR3 in DNA: TGTGCCTGGAACTATCCGTACTCCTACAATGAGCAGTTCTTC.

The chain has TRBV6-5 and TRBJ2-7; D unclear. V dropped 6 bases and J dropped 5 bases, with 11 bases sitting between them. CDR3 length: 12 residues. Germline assignment: CDR1 MNHEY and CDR2 SVGAGI. Here the CDR3 reads CASSPGPNEQYF. The CDR3 DNA reads TGTGCCAGCAGCCCCGGGCCGAACGAGCAGTACTTC.

This sequence joins TRBV10-2 and TRBJ2-3; D is possibly TRBD1 (6 bases). The V end lost 6 bases, the J end lost 5 bases, and 15 bases lay between the germline ends. Germline loops: CDR1 WSHSY, CDR2 SAAADI. The CDR3 spans 14 residues. The CDR3 bases are TGCGCCAGCAGGGAAAGGGGGTTGGGAGATACGCAGTATTTT. The encoded protein is CASRERGLGDTQYF.

This chain uses TRBV14 with TRBJ1-1; D not resolved. V was pared by 1 base and J by 0 bases, with 6 bases between. This CDR3 comprises 14 residues. The V gene's germline CDR1 is SGHDN and CDR2 FVKESK. CDR3: CASSQVRMNTEAFF. CDR3 DNA sequence: TGTGCCAGCAGCCAAGTGAGGATGAACACTGAAGCTTTCTTT. Supplemented by reference TRBV14 and TRBJ1-1, the full variable domain reads EAGVTQFPSHSVIEKGQTVTLRCDPISGHDNLYWYRRVMGKEIKFLLHFVKESKQDESGMPNNRFLAERTGGTYSTLKVQPAELEDSGVYFCASSQVRMNTEAFFGQGTRLTVV.

The table lists this clone with a few counts. The chain uses TRBV7-9 and TRBJ2-1; 9 nucleotides line up with TRBD1. With V trimmed by 3 bases and J by 6 bases, 6 bases remained unmatched. Germline V gene lookup returns CDR1 SEHNR and CDR2 FQNEAQ (reference sequence). CDR3 size: 15 residues. For the CDR3, the DNA is TGTGCCAGCAGCTTTCCGGGACAGGGTCTCAATGAGCAGTTCTTC. Translating it yields CASSFPGQGLNEQFF.

The V gene is TRBV11-2, the J gene TRBJ1-1; a possible D gene is TRBD1 (6 bases). Trimming took 0 bases from V and 1 from J, leaving 9 bases between them. Germline V CDR1 and CDR2: SGHAT, FQNNGV. The CDR3 covers 15 residues. The CDR3 loop reads CASSLEGRGNTEAFF. The CDR3 coding sequence is TGTGCCAGCAGCTTAGAGGGCAGGGGGAACACTGAAGCTTTCTTT.

The rearrangement joins TRBV27 to TRBJ2-1; perhaps D is TRBD1 or TRBD2 (5 bases each). The CDR3 has 13 residues. V was trimmed by 3 bases and J by 8 bases, leaving 11 bases between them. The germline CDR1 and CDR2 sequences are MNHEY and SMNVEV (reference sequence). The CDR3 reads CASSFQGVDEQFF. CDR3 bases: TGTGCCAGCAGTTTCCAGGGAGTGGATGAGCAGTTCTTC.

The chain joins TRBV10-3 to TRBJ1-2; D is uncertain. CDR1 ENHRY and CDR2 SYGVKD come from the germline V gene. Trimming cost V 5 bases and J 7 bases, with 11 bases left between them. The CDR3 is made up of 12 amino acids. CDR3 nucleotide sequence: TGTGCCATCAGTATAGACTCATTTGGCTACACCTTC. As protein: CAISIDSFGYTF.

The J gene is TRBJ2-1, the V gene TRBV27; TRBD2 matches 7 bases. CDR3 length: 15 amino acids. Germline CDR1 and CDR2: MNHEY and SMNVEV (reference sequence). Germline trimming cut 0 bases from V and 7 bases from J; bases unmatched to any gene: 6. Here the CDR3 reads CASSLSPTSRNEQFF. The CDR3 bases are TGTGCCAGCAGTTTATCACCGACTAGCAGGAATGAGCAGTTCTTC.

The chain employs TRBV29-1 and TRBJ2-6, with a tentative D call TRBD2 (5 bases). The V end was cut by 3 bases, the J end by 0 bases, with 12 bases between. Germline CDR1 and CDR2: SQVTM and ANQGSEA. This CDR3 is built from 16 residues. CDR3 DNA: TGCAGCGTTGAGGTCGGGGAGTACTCTGGGGCCAACGTCCTGACTTTC. Translation: CSVEVGEYSGANVLTF.

V usage is TRBV15 and J usage is TRBJ1-1; D is ambiguous. This CDR3 comprises 15 residues. CDR1 and CDR2 from the germline V gene are LNHNV and YYDKDF (reference sequence). The V and J ends lost 5 bases and 2 bases respectively, with 15 bases between them. In DNA, the CDR3 is TGTGCCACCAGCCCGGTAGATACAGCCAACACTGAAGCTTTCTTT. Translation: CATSPVDTANTEAFF. The full variable domain, rest sourced from reference TRBV15 and TRBJ1-1, is DAMVIQNPRYQVTQFGKPVTLSCSQTLNHNVMYWYQQKSSQAPKLLFHYYDKDFNNEADTPDNFQSRRPNTSFCFLDIRSPGLGDTAMYLCATSPVDTANTEAFFGQGTRLTVV.

This clone was detected only a few times. The chain links TRBV29-1 to TRBJ2-5; D perhaps matches TRBD1 (6 bases). The CDR3 totals 15 residues. CDR1 is SQVTM, CDR2 ANQGSEA, per germline. Trimming shortened V by 4 bases and J by 1 base, and 16 bases separated the two germline ends. The CDR3 spells CSVVPDSSFQETQYF. CDR3 DNA sequence: TGCAGCGTTGTACCGGACAGCAGTTTCCAAGAGACCCAGTACTTC.

The gene calls are TRBV5-1 and TRBJ2-3; no firm D call. This CDR3 has 15 residues. Germline CDR1 and CDR2: SGHRS and YFSETQ. The germline V and J ends were trimmed by 0 bases and 4 bases, with 12 bases remaining between them. The CDR3 region is CASSLGLPPADTQYF. The CDR3 coding sequence is TGCGCCAGCAGCTTGGGTCTCCCCCCCGCAGATACGCAGTATTTT.

The rearrangement joins TRBV6-5 to TRBJ1-2; D is undetermined. The CDR3 is made up of 14 amino acids. Germline V gives CDR1 MNHEY, CDR2 SVGAGI. The V gene lost 0 bases and the J gene lost 1 base, with 6 bases spanning the gap. The CDR3 DNA reads TGTGCCAGCAGTTACTCAAGTCTTAACTATGGCTACACCTTC. Translated: CASSYSSLNYGYTF.

This chain links TRBV2 with TRBJ2-7; 7 bases line up with TRBD1. V lost 5 bases and J lost 4; bases outside the gene matches: 8. The CDR3 totals 14 residues. The germline gives CDR1 SNHLY, CDR2 FYNNEI. The CDR3 sequence: CASSIRDSGYEQYF. The CDR3 DNA follows: TGTGCCAGCAGTATCCGGGACAGCGGATACGAGCAGTACTTC.

The V and J genes are TRBV9 and TRBJ2-3; 9 nucleotides match TRBD2. The germline V gene encodes CDR1 SGDLS and CDR2 YYNGEE. V gave up 3 bases and J gave up 4 bases; unmatched junction bases: 9. The CDR3 has 16 amino acids. DNA of the CDR3: TGTGCCAGCAGCGCTTCGGGCGGGGGGGCATCAGATACGCAGTATTTT. It yields the protein CASSASGGGASDTQYF. The full variable domain, its missing parts supplied by reference TRBV9 and TRBJ2-3, is DSGVTQTPKHLITATGQRVTLRCSPRSGDLSVYWYQQSLDQGLQFLIQYYNGEERAKGNILERFSAQQFPDLHSELNLSSLELGDSALYFCASSASGGGASDTQYFGPGTRLTVL.

As DNA, the CDR3 is TGTGCCAGCAGTATAGCGGGGGGGGAGATTTACAGCACAGATACGCAGTATTTT. Its translation: CASSIAGGEIYSTDTQYF. The chain carries TRBV27 and TRBJ2-3; 11 bases are a match to TRBD2. Germline V gene sequence: CDR1 MNHEY, CDR2 SMNVEV (reference sequence). Losses at the gene ends were 5 bases for V and 0 bases for J; bases not matched to a gene: 10. This CDR3 contains 18 residues.

The chain recombines TRBV4-3 with TRBJ2-3; D call uncertain. The V gene lost 5 bases and the J gene lost 0 bases, with 9 bases spanning the gap. The CDR3 sequence is 14 residues long. In germline, CDR1 is LGHNA, CDR2 YSLEER. The CDR3 is CASSGVSSTDTQYF. DNA for the CDR3: TGCGCCAGCAGCGGAGTGTCTAGCACAGATACGCAGTATTTT.